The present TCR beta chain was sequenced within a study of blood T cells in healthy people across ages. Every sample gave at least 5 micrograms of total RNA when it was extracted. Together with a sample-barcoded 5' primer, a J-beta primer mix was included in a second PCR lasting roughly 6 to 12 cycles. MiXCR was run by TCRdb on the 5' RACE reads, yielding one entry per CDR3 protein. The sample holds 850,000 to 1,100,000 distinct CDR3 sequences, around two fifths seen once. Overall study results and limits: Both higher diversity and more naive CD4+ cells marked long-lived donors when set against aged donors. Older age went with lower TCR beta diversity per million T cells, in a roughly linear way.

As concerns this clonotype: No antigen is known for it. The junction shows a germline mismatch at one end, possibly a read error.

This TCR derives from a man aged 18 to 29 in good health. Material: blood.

Here the CDR3 reads CASSLSGDHTGELFF. The CDR3 nucleotides read TGTGCCAGCAGCTTAAGCGGGGATCACACCGGGGAGTTGTTTTTT. This chain uses TRBV11-1 with TRBJ2-2; 7 bases are shared with TRBD2. The germline gives CDR1 SGHAT, CDR2 FQDESV (reference sequence). The CDR3 spans 15 residues.